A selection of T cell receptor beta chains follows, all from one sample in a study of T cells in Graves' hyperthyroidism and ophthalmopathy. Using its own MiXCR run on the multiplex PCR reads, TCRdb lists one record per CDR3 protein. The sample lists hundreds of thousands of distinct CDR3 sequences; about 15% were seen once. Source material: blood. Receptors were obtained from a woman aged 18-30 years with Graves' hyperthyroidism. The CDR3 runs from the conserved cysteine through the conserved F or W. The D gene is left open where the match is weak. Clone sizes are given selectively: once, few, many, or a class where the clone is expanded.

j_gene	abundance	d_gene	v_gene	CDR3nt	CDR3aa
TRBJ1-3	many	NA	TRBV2	TGTGCCAGCAGACGGACGCAGAGCTCTGGAAACACCATATATTTT	CASRRTQSSGNTIYF
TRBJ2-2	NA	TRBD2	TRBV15	TGTGCCACCAGGCGAGCGGGAGACACCGGGGAGCTGTTTTTT	CATRRAGDTGELFF
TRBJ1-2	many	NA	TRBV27	TGTGCCAGCAGTTTTACAGGGAACTATGGCTACACCTTC	CASSFTGNYGYTF
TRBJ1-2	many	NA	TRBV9	TGTGCCAGCAGCGTAGGCATAAGCGCCTACTATGGCTACACCTTC	CASSVGISAYYGYTF
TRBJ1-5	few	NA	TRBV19	TGTGCCAGTAGTGCGGGTTATCAGCCCCAGCATTTT	CASSAGYQPQHF
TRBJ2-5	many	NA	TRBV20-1	TGCAGTGCTACCTCGGACAGACTTAAAGAGACCCAGTACTTC	CSATSDRLKETQYF
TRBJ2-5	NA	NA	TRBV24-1	TGTGCCACCAGTGATTCGCAGGGGAGGGAGTTTGGGACCCAGTACTTC	CATSDSQGREFGTQYF
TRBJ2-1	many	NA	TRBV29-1	TGCAGCGTTGAAAGTCCAGGGAGTCCCTACAATGAGCAGTTCTTC	CSVESPGSPYNEQFF
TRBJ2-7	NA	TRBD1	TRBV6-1	TGTGCCAGCAGTCTACCGGGACAGGGGTCCCCCTACGAGCAGTACTTC	CASSLPGQGSPYEQYF
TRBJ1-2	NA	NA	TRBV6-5	TGTGCCAGCAGTTACTCCATAACAGGGAACTATGGCTACACCTTC	CASSYSITGNYGYTF
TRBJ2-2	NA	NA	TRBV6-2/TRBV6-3	TGTGCCAGCAGTTACTCGGCGGCGATCTCCGGGGAGCTGTTTTTT	CASSYSAAISGELFF
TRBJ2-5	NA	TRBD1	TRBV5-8	TGTGCCAGCAGCCCGGGACAGGGCAGTTTAGAGACCCAGTACTTC	CASSPGQGSLETQYF
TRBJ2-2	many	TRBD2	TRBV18	TGTGCCAGCTCACCACAGCGGGAGGTCACCGGGGAGCTGTTTTTT	CASSPQREVTGELFF